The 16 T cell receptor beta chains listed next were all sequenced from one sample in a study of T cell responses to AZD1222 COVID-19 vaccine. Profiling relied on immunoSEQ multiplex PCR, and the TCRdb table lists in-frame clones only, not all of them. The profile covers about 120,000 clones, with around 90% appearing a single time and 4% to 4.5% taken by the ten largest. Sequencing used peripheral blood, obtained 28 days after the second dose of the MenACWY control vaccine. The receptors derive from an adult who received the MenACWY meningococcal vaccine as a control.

The CDR3 sequence: CASRTQSKGDYGYTF. As DNA, the CDR3 is TGTGCCAGCAGAACGCAATCGAAGGGTGACTATGGCTACACCTTC. The V gene is TRBV28, the J gene TRBJ1-2, with D hard to call. Deletions cut 6 bases from V and 3 bases from J, with 17 bases between. CDR3 length: 15 residues. CDR1 MDHEN and CDR2 SYDVKM come from the germline V gene.

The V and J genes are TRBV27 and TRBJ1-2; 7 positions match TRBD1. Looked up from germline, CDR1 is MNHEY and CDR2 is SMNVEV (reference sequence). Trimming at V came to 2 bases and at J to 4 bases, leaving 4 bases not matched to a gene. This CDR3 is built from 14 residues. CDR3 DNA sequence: TGTGCCAGCAGTTTAGGGGGACAGACCTATGGCTACACCTTC. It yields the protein CASSLGGQTYGYTF.

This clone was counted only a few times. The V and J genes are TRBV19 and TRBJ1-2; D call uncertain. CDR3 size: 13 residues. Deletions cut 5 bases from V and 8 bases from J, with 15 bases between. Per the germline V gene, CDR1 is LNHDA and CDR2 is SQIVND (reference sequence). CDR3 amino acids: CASSPLTDGGYTF. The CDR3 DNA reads TGTGCCAGTAGTCCACTGACCGACGGAGGCTACACCTTC.

CDR3 nucleotides: TGTGCCAGCTCACCCCGGGACAGGAACACCGGGGAGCTGTTTTTT. Protein sequence: CASSPRDRNTGELFF. The chain joins TRBV18 to TRBJ2-2, with 7 bases identical to TRBD1. V shed 3 bases, J shed 1 base, and the junction held 2 bases outside the gene matches. The CDR3 totals 15 residues. Germline CDR1 reads KGHSH; CDR2 reads LQKENI.

CDR3 region: CSVVWGHYGYTF. As DNA, the CDR3 is TGCAGCGTTGTGTGGGGCCACTATGGCTACACCTTC. The chain links TRBV29-1 to TRBJ1-2; TRBD1 is a possible D gene (5 bases). Germline-derived CDR1 and CDR2 are SQVTM and ANQGSEA. V shed 4 bases and J shed 3 bases, with 9 bases lying between them. The CDR3 extends over 12 amino acids.

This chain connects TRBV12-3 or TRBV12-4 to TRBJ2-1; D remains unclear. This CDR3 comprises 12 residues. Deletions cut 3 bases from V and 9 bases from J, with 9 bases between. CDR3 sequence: CASSFVTREQFF. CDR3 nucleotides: TGTGCCAGCAGTTTCGTCACACGTGAGCAGTTCTTC.

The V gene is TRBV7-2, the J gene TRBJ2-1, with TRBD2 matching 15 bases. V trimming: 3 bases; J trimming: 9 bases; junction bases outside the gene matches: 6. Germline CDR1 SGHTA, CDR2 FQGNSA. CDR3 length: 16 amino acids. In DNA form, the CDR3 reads TGTGCCAGCAGCTTGTGGACTAGCGGGGGGGCGGGTGAGCAGTTCTTC. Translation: CASSLWTSGGAGEQFF.

CDR3: CASSYYGGEATDTQYF. The CDR3 bases are TGTGCCAGCAGTTACTATGGGGGGGAGGCCACAGATACGCAGTATTTT. The chain uses TRBV6-6 and TRBJ2-3; 7 bases agree with TRBD2. J lost 2 bases, V lost 1 base, and 6 bases had no gene match. Germline loops: CDR1 MNHNY, CDR2 SVGAGI (reference sequence). CDR3 length: 16 residues.

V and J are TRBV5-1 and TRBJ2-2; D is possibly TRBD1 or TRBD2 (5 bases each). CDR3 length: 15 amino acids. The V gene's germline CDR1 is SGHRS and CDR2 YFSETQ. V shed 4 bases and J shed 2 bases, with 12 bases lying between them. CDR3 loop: CASSLRDLNTGELFF. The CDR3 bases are TGCGCCAGCAGCCTCCGGGACCTCAACACCGGGGAGCTGTTTTTT.

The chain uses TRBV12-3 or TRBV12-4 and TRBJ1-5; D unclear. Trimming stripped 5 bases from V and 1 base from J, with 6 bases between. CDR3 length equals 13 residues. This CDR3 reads CASSLWSNQPQHF. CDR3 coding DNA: TGTGCCAGCAGTCTTTGGAGCAATCAGCCCCAGCATTTT.

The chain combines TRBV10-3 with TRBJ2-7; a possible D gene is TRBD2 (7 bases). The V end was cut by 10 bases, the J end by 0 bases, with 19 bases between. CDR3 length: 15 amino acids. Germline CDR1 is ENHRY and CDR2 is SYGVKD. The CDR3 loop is CATRGGTLSSYEQYV. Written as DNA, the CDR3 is TGTGCCACGAGGGGGGGGACTTTGAGCTCCTACGAGCAGTACGTC.

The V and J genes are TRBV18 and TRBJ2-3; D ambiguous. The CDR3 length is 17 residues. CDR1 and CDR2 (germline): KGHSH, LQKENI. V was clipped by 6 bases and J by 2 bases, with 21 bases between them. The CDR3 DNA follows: TGTGCCAGCTCCCAATACTGGCTTCAATCGTCCACAGATACGCAGTATTTT. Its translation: CASSQYWLQSSTDTQYF.

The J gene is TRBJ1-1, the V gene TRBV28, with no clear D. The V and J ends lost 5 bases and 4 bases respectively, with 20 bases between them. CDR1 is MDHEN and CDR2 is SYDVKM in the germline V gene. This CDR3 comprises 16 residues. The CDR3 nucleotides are TGTGCCAGCAGTCCCGTGGGCAGGCTCGAGGGCACTGAAGCTTTCTTT. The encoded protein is CASSPVGRLEGTEAFF.

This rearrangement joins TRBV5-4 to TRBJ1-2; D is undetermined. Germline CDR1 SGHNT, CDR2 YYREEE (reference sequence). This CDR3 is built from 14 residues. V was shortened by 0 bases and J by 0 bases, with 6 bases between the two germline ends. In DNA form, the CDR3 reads TGTGCCAGCAGCTTGGATAGGGCTAACTATGGCTACACCTTC. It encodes CASSLDRANYGYTF.

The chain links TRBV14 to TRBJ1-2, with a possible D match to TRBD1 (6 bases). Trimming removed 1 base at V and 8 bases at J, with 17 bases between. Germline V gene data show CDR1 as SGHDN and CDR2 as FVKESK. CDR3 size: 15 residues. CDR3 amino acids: CASSQGWAGAKGYTF. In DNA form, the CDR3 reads TGTGCCAGCAGCCAAGGATGGGCAGGGGCAAAGGGCTACACCTTC.

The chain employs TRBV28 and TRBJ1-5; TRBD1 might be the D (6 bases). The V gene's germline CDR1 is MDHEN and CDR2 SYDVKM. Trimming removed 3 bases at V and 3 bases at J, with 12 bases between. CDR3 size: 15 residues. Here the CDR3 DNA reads TGTGCCAGCAGTTTTACCACAGGGCTCAATCAGCCCCAGCATTTT. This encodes CASSFTTGLNQPQHF. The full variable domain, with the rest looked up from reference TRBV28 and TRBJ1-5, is DVKVTQSSRYLVKRTGEKVFLECVQDMDHENMFWYRQDPGLGLRLIYFSYDVKMKEKGDIPEGYSVSREKKERFSLILESASTNQTSMYLCASSFTTGLNQPQHFGDGTRLSIL.